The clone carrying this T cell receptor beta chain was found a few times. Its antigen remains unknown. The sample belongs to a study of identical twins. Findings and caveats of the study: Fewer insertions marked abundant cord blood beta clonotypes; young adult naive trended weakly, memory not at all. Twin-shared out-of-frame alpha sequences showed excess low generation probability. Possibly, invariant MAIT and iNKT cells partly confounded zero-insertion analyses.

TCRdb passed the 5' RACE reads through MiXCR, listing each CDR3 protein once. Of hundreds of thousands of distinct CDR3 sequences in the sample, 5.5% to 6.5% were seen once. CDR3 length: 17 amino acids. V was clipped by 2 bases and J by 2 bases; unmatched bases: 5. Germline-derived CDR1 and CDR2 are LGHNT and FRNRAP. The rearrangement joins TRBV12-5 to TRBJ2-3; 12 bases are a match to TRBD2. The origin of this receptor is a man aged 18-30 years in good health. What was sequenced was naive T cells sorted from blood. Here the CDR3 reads CASGLPSSGRATDTQYF. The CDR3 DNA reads TGTGCTAGTGGTTTGCCCTCTAGCGGGAGGGCCACAGATACGCAGTATTTT.